This T cell receptor (beta chain) was captured in a study of T cell responses to AZD1222 COVID-19 vaccine. The data were produced by immunoSEQ multiplex PCR, yet TCRdb's version contains in-frame clones alone and is incomplete. Of around 150,000 clones in the sample, 85% to 95% were seen once. Comments on this clone: What it binds is not known.

Study outcomes and limitations: Baseline antibody screening turned up just a handful of seropositive AZD1222 recipients. Among the donors, most were white British and more were female, and clonal diversity was possibly underestimated. Spike-specific TCR breadth and depth rose after two AZD1222 doses.

Germline-derived CDR1 and CDR2 are ENHRY and SYGVKD. Germline trimming cut 6 bases from V and 7 bases from J; bases unmatched to any gene: 13. CDR3 length: 16 amino acids. Sequenced material: peripheral blood, taken 28 days after the second AZD1222 dose. This clonotype originated in an adult who received the AZD1222 COVID-19 vaccine. This chain joins TRBV10-3 and TRBJ2-1; 9 bases align to TRBD2. Here the CDR3 reads CAISHKPGLADNEQFF. CDR3 bases: TGTGCCATCAGCCACAAACCGGGACTAGCTGATAATGAGCAGTTCTTC.